This is a list of T cell receptor beta chains from one sample in a study of Graves' ophthalmopathy and Graves' hyperthyroidism. Via MiXCR, TCRdb re-called the multiplex PCR reads, giving one row per CDR3 protein. The repertoire holds 660,000 or so distinct CDR3 sequences, with under 50% as singletons. The source material was peripheral blood. The receptors were sampled from an adult man with Graves' ophthalmopathy. Each CDR3 is given with its conserved first and last residue. Fields, in order: D gene, clone size, V gene, J gene, CDR3 DNA, CDR3 protein. D genes are given only for firm matches. Size is omitted from some rows. Given values are once, few, many or a class for expanded clones.

d_gene: NA
abundance: few
v_gene: TRBV7-2
j_gene: TRBJ1-6
CDR3nt: TGTGCCAGCAGCCAAGGGGGGTCTTATTTCTTATCCTATAATTCACCCCTCCACTTT
CDR3aa: CASSQGGSYFLSYNSPLHF

d_gene: TRBD1
abundance: many
v_gene: TRBV10-3
j_gene: TRBJ1-2
CDR3nt: TGTGCCATCAGTGAGGCTGGGGACAGGGTCTGTGGCTACACCTTC
CDR3aa: CAISEAGDRVCGYTF

d_gene: NA
abundance: many
v_gene: TRBV12-3/TRBV12-4
j_gene: TRBJ2-7
CDR3nt: TGTGCCAGCAGTTTCCTAGTGGGGGCGGTCTACGAGCAGTACTTC
CDR3aa: CASSFLVGAVYEQYF

d_gene: NA
abundance: NA
v_gene: TRBV10-3
j_gene: TRBJ1-1
CDR3nt: TGTGCCATCAGTGAGTGGAGGAACACTGAAGCTTTCTTT
CDR3aa: CAISEWRNTEAFF

d_gene: NA
abundance: once
v_gene: TRBV29-1
j_gene: TRBJ1-2
CDR3nt: TGCAGCGCCTGGGACGGCTCTAACTATGGCTACACCTTC
CDR3aa: CSAWDGSNYGYTF

d_gene: TRBD1
abundance: NA
v_gene: TRBV12-3/TRBV12-4
j_gene: TRBJ1-2
CDR3nt: TGTGCCAGCAATTTAGATCCGGACAGGGGGGATGGCTACACCTTC
CDR3aa: CASNLDPDRGDGYTF

d_gene: NA
abundance: many
v_gene: TRBV5-1
j_gene: TRBJ2-7
CDR3nt: TGCGCCAGCAGCCCTAACAGGCGGTCCTACGAGCAGTACTTC
CDR3aa: CASSPNRRSYEQYF

d_gene: NA
abundance: NA
v_gene: TRBV29-1
j_gene: TRBJ2-5
CDR3nt: TGCAGCGCCGAGGGGGGGGGGGACCACAAGTACTTC
CDR3aa: CSAEGGGDHKYF

d_gene: NA
abundance: many
v_gene: TRBV12-3/TRBV12-4
j_gene: TRBJ1-1
CDR3nt: TGTGCCAGCACACTCGGGGCTGAAGCTTTCTTT
CDR3aa: CASTLGAEAFF

d_gene: TRBD2
abundance: NA
v_gene: TRBV19
j_gene: TRBJ2-6
CDR3nt: TGTGCCAGTAGTAGGGGAGTAGGGCTAGCGGGAGCCGACGTCCTGACTTTC
CDR3aa: CASSRGVGLAGADVLTF

d_gene: NA
abundance: few
v_gene: TRBV5-1
j_gene: TRBJ2-3
CDR3nt: TGCGCCAGCAGCTTGTCGGGTAGTGGTGGGTTCGGAGATACGCAGTATTTT
CDR3aa: CASSLSGSGGFGDTQYF

d_gene: NA
abundance: NA
v_gene: TRBV7-9
j_gene: TRBJ1-2
CDR3nt: TGCGCCAGCAGCCAAGTCTTACGGGAGGGCTATGGCTACACCTTC
CDR3aa: CASSQVLREGYGYTF

d_gene: NA
abundance: NA
v_gene: TRBV29-1
j_gene: TRBJ1-2
CDR3nt: TGCAGCTTGTTCGGGATATCTAACTATGGCTACACCTTC
CDR3aa: CSLFGISNYGYTF

d_gene: TRBD2
abundance: NA
v_gene: TRBV30
j_gene: TRBJ2-7
CDR3nt: TGTGCCTGGGGCGGGGGTTACGAGCAGTACTTC
CDR3aa: CAWGGGYEQYF

d_gene: NA
abundance: NA
v_gene: TRBV2
j_gene: TRBJ2-5
CDR3nt: TGTGCCAGCCGGGGGGCTAGCGGACAAGAGACCCAGTACTTC
CDR3aa: CASRGASGQETQYF

d_gene: NA
abundance: once
v_gene: TRBV6-6
j_gene: TRBJ1-1
CDR3nt: TGTGCCAGCAGTTGGGCCAAGAACACTGAAGCTTCCTTT
CDR3aa: CASSWAKNTEASF

d_gene: NA
abundance: NA
v_gene: TRBV7-9
j_gene: TRBJ1-2
CDR3nt: TGTGCCAGCACCCCACTGGAGCGCGGCTACACCTTC
CDR3aa: CASTPLERGYTF

d_gene: TRBD2
abundance: NA
v_gene: TRBV2
j_gene: TRBJ2-2
CDR3nt: TGTGCCAGCAGTGACGGGAGGGCCCCTACCGGGGAGCTGTTTTTT
CDR3aa: CASSDGRAPTGELFF

d_gene: NA
abundance: NA
v_gene: TRBV29-1
j_gene: TRBJ1-1
CDR3nt: TGCAGTGAAATGACGGCAGAAGCTTTCTTT
CDR3aa: CSEMTAEAFF

d_gene: NA
abundance: few
v_gene: TRBV7-2
j_gene: TRBJ2-7
CDR3nt: TGTGCCAGCACCCCCGCGGCGGGGATTTTCGAGCAGTACTTC
CDR3aa: CASTPAAGIFEQYF

d_gene: NA
abundance: NA
v_gene: TRBV30
j_gene: TRBJ1-2
CDR3nt: TGTGCCTGGACCCCGACAGTCGATCCTCTAACCTTC
CDR3aa: CAWTPTVDPLTF

d_gene: NA
abundance: NA
v_gene: TRBV19
j_gene: TRBJ2-2
CDR3nt: TGTGCCAGTAGTATAAACAGCGGGGAGCTGTTTTTT
CDR3aa: CASSINSGELFF

d_gene: TRBD2
abundance: many
v_gene: TRBV19
j_gene: TRBJ2-7
CDR3nt: TGTGCCAGTAGTATAGGCGGGCTAGCGGGAATCTACGAGCAGTACTTC
CDR3aa: CASSIGGLAGIYEQYF

d_gene: TRBD1
abundance: NA
v_gene: TRBV2
j_gene: TRBJ2-7
CDR3nt: TGTGCCAGCACGGACAGGGGGTTTTACGAGCAGTACTTC
CDR3aa: CASTDRGFYEQYF

d_gene: TRBD1
abundance: many
v_gene: TRBV20-1
j_gene: TRBJ2-2
CDR3nt: TGCAGTGCTAGAAGGACAGGGAAAACCGGGGAGCTGTTTTTT
CDR3aa: CSARRTGKTGELFF

d_gene: NA
abundance: many
v_gene: TRBV12-3/TRBV12-4
j_gene: TRBJ2-7
CDR3nt: TGTGCCAGCACCACCCTCCGGGCTAGCGCAACCTACGAGCAGTACTTC
CDR3aa: CASTTLRASATYEQYF

d_gene: TRBD2
abundance: many
v_gene: TRBV7-2
j_gene: TRBJ2-5
CDR3nt: TGTGCCAGCAGCTTGAGTGTGACCATGCGGGGGTACCAAGAGACCCAGTACTTC
CDR3aa: CASSLSVTMRGYQETQYF

d_gene: NA
abundance: many
v_gene: TRBV2
j_gene: TRBJ1-5
CDR3nt: TGTGCCAGCAAGGAACGGGGCAATCAGCCCCAGCATTTT
CDR3aa: CASKERGNQPQHF

d_gene: NA
abundance: NA
v_gene: TRBV7-9
j_gene: TRBJ1-1
CDR3nt: TGTGCCAGCAGCCCCGGTTATGCCACTGAAGCTTTCTTT
CDR3aa: CASSPGYATEAFF

d_gene: NA
abundance: few
v_gene: TRBV19
j_gene: TRBJ1-1
CDR3nt: TGTGCCAGCAGTTCTACAGGGCAGCCCACTGAAGCTTTCTTT
CDR3aa: CASSSTGQPTEAFF

d_gene: TRBD1
abundance: NA
v_gene: TRBV5-1
j_gene: TRBJ2-2
CDR3nt: TGTGCCAGCAGCTTGCCGGGACAGGGCGACACCGGGGAGCTGTTTTTT
CDR3aa: CASSLPGQGDTGELFF

d_gene: TRBD1
abundance: NA
v_gene: TRBV7-6
j_gene: TRBJ1-5
CDR3nt: TGTGCCAGCAGCTTAGGACAGGGGTGGAGCAATCAGCCCCAGCATTTT
CDR3aa: CASSLGQGWSNQPQHF

d_gene: NA
abundance: once
v_gene: TRBV5-1
j_gene: TRBJ2-6
CDR3nt: TGCGCCAGCAGCTTGACCCAGGGAGCCAACGTCCTGACTTTC
CDR3aa: CASSLTQGANVLTF

d_gene: TRBD2
abundance: NA
v_gene: TRBV24-1
j_gene: TRBJ2-1
CDR3nt: TGTGCCACCAGCGATAGCGGGAGGGGGGAAAATGAGCAGTTCTTC
CDR3aa: CATSDSGRGENEQFF

d_gene: NA
abundance: many
v_gene: TRBV20-1
j_gene: TRBJ1-2
CDR3nt: TGCAGTGCTAGAGCGGCTCAATCAAGAAACTATGGCTACACCTTC
CDR3aa: CSARAAQSRNYGYTF

d_gene: NA
abundance: NA
v_gene: TRBV19
j_gene: TRBJ1-5
CDR3nt: TGTGCCAGTAGTGAGCAGAAGCGAGAGACCCAGCATTTT
CDR3aa: CASSEQKRETQHF

d_gene: TRBD2
abundance: many
v_gene: TRBV20-1
j_gene: TRBJ2-5
CDR3nt: TGCAGTGCTCTCCGGGACTACGAAGAGACCCAGTACTTC
CDR3aa: CSALRDYEETQYF

d_gene: NA
abundance: many
v_gene: TRBV6-5
j_gene: TRBJ1-2
CDR3nt: TGTGCCAGCAGTTACTCTTTCCTTGATGGCTACACCTTC
CDR3aa: CASSYSFLDGYTF

d_gene: TRBD1
abundance: NA
v_gene: TRBV7-8
j_gene: TRBJ1-2
CDR3nt: TGTGCCAGCAGCTACTTAGACAGGGGGCTTGGCTACACCTTC
CDR3aa: CASSYLDRGLGYTF

d_gene: TRBD1
abundance: NA
v_gene: TRBV2
j_gene: TRBJ2-7
CDR3nt: TGTGCCAGCAGTGGAGGGGACAGGGCCCAGCCCTACGAGCAGTACTTC
CDR3aa: CASSGGDRAQPYEQYF

d_gene: NA
abundance: NA
v_gene: TRBV7-2
j_gene: TRBJ1-2
CDR3nt: TGTGCCAGCCATGAACCAGGGTTGGGGTATGGCTACACCTTC
CDR3aa: CASHEPGLGYGYTF

d_gene: TRBD2
abundance: NA
v_gene: TRBV20-1
j_gene: TRBJ2-3
CDR3nt: TGCAGTGCTAAGAGGACTAGCGGTCCCACAGATACGCAGTATTTT
CDR3aa: CSAKRTSGPTDTQYF

d_gene: NA
abundance: NA
v_gene: TRBV7-2
j_gene: TRBJ1-1
CDR3nt: TGTGCCAGCAGCGAAGAGACGGCGAGGAGGGGGGCTTTCTTT
CDR3aa: CASSEETARRGAFF

d_gene: NA
abundance: NA
v_gene: TRBV25-1
j_gene: TRBJ2-5
CDR3nt: TGTGCCAGCACTGGGGGGGGGCAGACCCAGTACTTC
CDR3aa: CASTGGGQTQYF

d_gene: TRBD1
abundance: many
v_gene: TRBV11-2
j_gene: TRBJ1-6
CDR3nt: TGTGCCAGCAGAGACAGGGGGCACTCACCCCTCCACTTT
CDR3aa: CASRDRGHSPLHF

d_gene: NA
abundance: many
v_gene: TRBV10-3
j_gene: TRBJ2-2
CDR3nt: TGTGCCATCAGTACAAACAGGGAACCGAACCCCGGGGAGCTGTTTTTT
CDR3aa: CAISTNREPNPGELFF